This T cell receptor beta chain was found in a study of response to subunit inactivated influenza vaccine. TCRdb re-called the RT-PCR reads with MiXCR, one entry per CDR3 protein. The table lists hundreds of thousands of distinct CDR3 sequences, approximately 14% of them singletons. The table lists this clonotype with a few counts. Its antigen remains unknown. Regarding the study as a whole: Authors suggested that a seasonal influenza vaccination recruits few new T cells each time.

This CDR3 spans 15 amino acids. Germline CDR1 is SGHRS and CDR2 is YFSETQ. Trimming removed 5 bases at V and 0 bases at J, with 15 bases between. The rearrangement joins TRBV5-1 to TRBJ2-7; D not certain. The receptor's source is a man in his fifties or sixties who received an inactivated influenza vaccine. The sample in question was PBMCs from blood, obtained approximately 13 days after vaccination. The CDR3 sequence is CASSPRAGSSYEQYF. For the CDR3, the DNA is TGCGCCAGCAGTCCTAGGGCAGGAAGCTCCTACGAGCAGTACTTC.